This T cell receptor (beta chain) was observed in a study of CD8 T cells in Susac syndrome (dated by TCRdb to between 2017 and 2020). Notes on the research overall: Whether CD8+ T cell activation and differentiation in Susac syndrome was antigen driven was tested using repertoire sequencing. What the study reported, not specific to this receptor: The number of individuals in the TCR sequencing and HLA analysis was recognized as being relatively small.

In the case of this clonotype: No cognate antigen has been identified for it. No much larger clone is present one base from it, and per-base qualities are unavailable.

Peripheral blood CD8+ and CD4+ T cells from healthy donors, Susac syndrome patients and multiple sclerosis patients were profiled by high-throughput TCR beta sequencing. The healthy donors served as controls matched for age and sex. Bulk CD8+ and CD4+ T cells were purified by magnetic negative isolation, whereas CD8+ TEMRA cells were enriched by FACS. Blood was collected in EDTA tubes and processed within 24 hours, with PBMCs isolated through density gradient centrifugation. PBMCs destined for TCR sequencing were cryopreserved in liquid nitrogen and later thawed in a 37 °C water bath. The sorted or isolated CD4+, CD8+ and CD8+ TEMRA cells reached a purity of at least 90%. The CDR3 contains 15 residues, cysteine and phenylalanine counted. The retained sequence is limited to the CDR3, 45 bases, with the frame set at the first base. Based on the germline V gene (reference sequence), the CDR1 and CDR2 sequences are DFQATT and SNEGSKA. Trimming accounts for 3 bases at V and 3 bases at J, while the number of junction bases matched to no gene is 8.

RNA was extracted using the RNeasy kit, and roughly 0.45 to 1 microgram was reverse transcribed with random hexamers. The immunoSEQ multiplex PCR assay, covering 54 Vbeta and 13 Jbeta segments, was used to amplify TCR beta CDR3 regions. To correct PCR amplification bias, a synthetic template baseline was used for both primer optimization and computational correction. In the paper's pipeline: Only productive sequences were kept, with reads annotated to V, D and J genes according to IMGT and analyzed in immunoSEQ Analyzer. Clonality was calculated as one minus the Shannon entropy normalized by log2 of the number of productive unique sequences. For each patient and control, public and private clones were evaluated within the 100 most prevalent clones. A clone was defined as Susac-specific if it was absent from the healthy and MS cohorts, from about 1,100 published viral clones and from other ImmuneACCESS disease sequences. In TCRdb, the public reads were trimmed at Q25 with fastp and aligned with MiXCR, with productive beta chains retained. Entries that share a CDR3 protein sequence are merged under the most common genes and DNA. The V and J calls were not made by the authors but by TCRdb's processing. The sample has around 160,000 distinct CDR3 sequences on record, roughly 93% of them singletons. Of the sample, around 0.13% falls within the top ten clones.

This TCR was sampled from a human donor in good health. Sequenced material: CD4+ T cells from PBMCs. The chain links TRBV20-1 with TRBJ1-5; 7 bases in the junction line up with TRBD1. The CDR3 region reads CSARGTAEINQPQHF. The sequenced DNA is TGCAGTGCTAGGGGGACAGCCGAAATCAATCAGCCCCAGCATTTT.